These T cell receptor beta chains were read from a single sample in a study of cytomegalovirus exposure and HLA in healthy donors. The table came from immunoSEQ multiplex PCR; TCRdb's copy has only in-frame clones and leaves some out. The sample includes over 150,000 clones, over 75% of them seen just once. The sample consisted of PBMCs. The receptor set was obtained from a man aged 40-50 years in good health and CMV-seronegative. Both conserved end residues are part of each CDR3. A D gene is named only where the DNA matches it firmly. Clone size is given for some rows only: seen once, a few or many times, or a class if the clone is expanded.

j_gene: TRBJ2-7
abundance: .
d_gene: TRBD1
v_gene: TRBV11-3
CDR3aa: CASSLEAGGVYEQYF
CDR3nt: TGTGCCAGCAGCTTAGAGGCAGGGGGCGTCTACGAGCAGTACTTC

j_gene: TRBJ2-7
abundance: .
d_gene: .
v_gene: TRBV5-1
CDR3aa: CASSQTAAPPYEQYF
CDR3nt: TGCGCCAGCAGCCAAACAGCTGCCCCACCCTACGAGCAGTACTTC

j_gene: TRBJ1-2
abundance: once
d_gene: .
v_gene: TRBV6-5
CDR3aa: CASSDRTYGYTF
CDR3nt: TGTGCCAGCAGCGACAGGACCTATGGCTACACCTTC

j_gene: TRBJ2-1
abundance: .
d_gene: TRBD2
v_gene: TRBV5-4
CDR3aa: CASSLVSGLAGGYNEQFF
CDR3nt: TGTGCCAGCAGCTTGGTTTCTGGACTAGCGGGGGGATACAATGAGCAGTTCTTC

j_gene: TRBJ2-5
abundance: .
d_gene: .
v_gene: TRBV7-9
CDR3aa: CASSPPRGQETQYF
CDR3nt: TGTGCCAGCAGCCCCCCCAGGGGCCAAGAGACCCAGTACTTC

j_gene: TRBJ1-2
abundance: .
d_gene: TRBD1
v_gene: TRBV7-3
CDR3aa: CASSPTGGSGYTF
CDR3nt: TGTGCCAGCAGCCCCACAGGGGGCAGTGGCTACACCTTC

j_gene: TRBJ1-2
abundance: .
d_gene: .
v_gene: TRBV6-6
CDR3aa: CASSYSRGWGYGYTF
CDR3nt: TGTGCCAGCAGTTACTCCAGGGGTTGGGGTTATGGCTACACCTTC

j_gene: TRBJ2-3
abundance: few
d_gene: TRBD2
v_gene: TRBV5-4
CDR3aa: CASSSSGAYTDTQYF
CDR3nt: TGTGCCAGCAGTTCCAGCGGGGCGTACACAGATACGCAGTATTTT

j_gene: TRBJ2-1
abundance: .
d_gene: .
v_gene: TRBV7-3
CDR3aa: CASSLGGGPNEQFF
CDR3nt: TGTGCCAGCAGCTTAGGGGGGGGGCCGAATGAGCAGTTCTTC

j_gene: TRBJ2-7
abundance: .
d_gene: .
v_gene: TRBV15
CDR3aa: CATSSSTDTTYEQYF
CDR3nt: TGTGCCACCAGCAGTTCGACCGACACAACCTACGAGCAGTACTTC

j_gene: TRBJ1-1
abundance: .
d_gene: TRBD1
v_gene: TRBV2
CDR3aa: CASSRQGAHTEAFF
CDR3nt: TGTGCCAGCAGCAGACAGGGGGCACACACTGAAGCTTTCTTT

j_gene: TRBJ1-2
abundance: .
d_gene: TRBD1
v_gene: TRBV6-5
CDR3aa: CASSSGGTDHLIGYTF
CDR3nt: TGTGCCAGCAGTTCAGGAGGGACAGACCACTTGATTGGCTACACCTTC

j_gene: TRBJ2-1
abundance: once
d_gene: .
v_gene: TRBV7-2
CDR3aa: CASRSRGAEQFF
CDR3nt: TGTGCCAGCAGATCTCGGGGGGCTGAGCAGTTCTTC

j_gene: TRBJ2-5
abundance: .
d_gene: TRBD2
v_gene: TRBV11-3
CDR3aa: CASSPNLGGGETQYF
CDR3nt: TGTGCCAGCAGCCCAAACCTGGGGGGGGGAGAGACCCAGTACTTC

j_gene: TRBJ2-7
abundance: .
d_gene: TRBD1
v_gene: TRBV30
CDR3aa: CAWSGYRGYEQYF
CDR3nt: TGTGCCTGGAGTGGGTACAGGGGATACGAGCAGTACTTC

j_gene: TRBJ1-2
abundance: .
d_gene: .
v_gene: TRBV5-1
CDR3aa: CASSLDHSTNYGYTF
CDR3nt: TGCGCCAGCAGCTTGGACCACAGTACAAACTATGGCTACACCTTC

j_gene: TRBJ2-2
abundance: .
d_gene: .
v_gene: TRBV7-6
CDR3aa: CASSQRQAHTGELFF
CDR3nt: TGTGCCAGCAGCCAACGACAGGCCCACACCGGGGAGCTGTTTTTT

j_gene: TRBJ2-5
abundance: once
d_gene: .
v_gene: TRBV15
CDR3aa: CATSGNGEGETQYF
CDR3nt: TGTGCCACCAGCGGGAACGGGGAAGGGGAGACCCAGTACTTC

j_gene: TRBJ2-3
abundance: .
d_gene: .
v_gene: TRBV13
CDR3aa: CASSASTEPFTDTQYF
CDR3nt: TGTGCCAGCAGCGCCTCGACAGAGCCATTCACAGATACGCAGTATTTT

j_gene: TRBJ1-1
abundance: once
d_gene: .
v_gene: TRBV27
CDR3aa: CASSFYGGGVTEAFF
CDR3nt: TGTGCCAGCAGTTTCTACGGGGGGGGCGTCACTGAAGCTTTCTTT

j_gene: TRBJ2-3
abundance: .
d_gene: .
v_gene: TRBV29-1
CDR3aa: CSVTLAEIGYTQYF
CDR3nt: TGCAGCGTGACTTTAGCCGAGATAGGATATACGCAGTATTTT